These T cell receptor beta chains were read from a single sample in a study of CD8 T cells in Susac syndrome. TCRdb re-derived calls from the immunoSEQ multiplex PCR reads in MiXCR, one entry per CDR3 protein. This sample has about 71,000 distinct CDR3 sequences, with 93% found just once. What was sequenced was CD4+ T cells from PBMCs. These receptors originate from a human donor with Susac syndrome. CDR3s leave out the opening cysteine and the closing phenylalanine or tryptophan. Size tells how often a clone was seen (once, few, many) or the class of an expanded clone, and some rows leave it out.

TRBV7-2	.	ASSLGWNTEAF
TRBV5-1	.	ASSSYMREANEKLF
TRBV15	.	ATSRDRVAYGYT
TRBV7-2	.	ASRPFGDTEAF
TRBV20-1	.	SARDSLHTEAF
TRBV7-2	.	ASSFEGRAGSNSPLH
TRBV28	.	ASSSPGGPPYEQY
TRBV5-1	.	ASSLAGGTQY
TRBV4-1	.	ASSQDSGLGSTNQPQH
TRBV27	.	ASSPAGSSSHGEQF
TRBV12-3/TRBV12-4	.	ASSLVVGDLTGELF
TRBV4-1	once	ASSQDPGLRNQPQH
TRBV6-2/TRBV6-3	.	ASSNIGANVLT
TRBV5-1	.	ASSLGAGNDSPLH
TRBV9	.	ASSPRSGGELF
TRBV19	.	ASSIDMRGPSYEQY
TRBV5-1	.	ASEIGDRSSYEQY
TRBV29-1	.	SVGGGETQY
TRBV6-5	.	ASSYSFRVETQY
TRBV5-1	.	ASSSLPGLAGGPGTQY
TRBV27	.	ASSFMGTGPNTEAF
TRBV6-2/TRBV6-3	.	ASSYSGRAGANVLT